This record covers a single T cell receptor beta chain. The data were obtained in a study of blood T cell repertoires in COVID-19. Living in about two dozen US areas, the participants were between 18 and 89 years of age. In assigning cohorts, the study relied on participant-reported clinical history. The assay was immunoSEQ multiplex PCR, and TCRdb's table has in-frame clones only and misses some. The table has 250,000 to 350,000 clones, nearly 90% seen once. This CDR3 region has 16 residues. Trimming took off 7 bases at V and 0 bases at J, with 16 bases between the two ends. The V gene's germline CDR1 is MGHRA and CDR2 YSYEKL.

J is TRBJ2-1 and V is TRBV4-1; D is possibly TRBD2 (5 bases). The receptor was derived from a woman aged 18 to 35 with acute COVID-19. The specimen sequenced was PBMCs or T cells enriched from blood (not recorded which). The CDR3 is CASTPAGVSSYNEQFF. CDR3 coding DNA: TGCGCCAGCACACCGGCGGGTGTTAGCTCCTACAATGAGCAGTTCTTC.